The subject of this entry is one TCR beta chain. The data stem from a study of blood T cells in healthy people across ages. Trimming took off 2 bases at V and 8 bases at J, with 12 bases between the two ends. CDR3 size: 14 residues. Germline loops: CDR1 SGHTA, CDR2 FQGNSA. The second PCR ran about 6 to 12 cycles with a sample-barcoded 5' primer and J-beta primers. TCRdb passed the 5' RACE reads through MiXCR, listing each CDR3 protein once. This sample has about 1.5 million distinct CDR3 sequences, with approximately 42% found just once. This TCR was recovered from a woman aged 18 to 35 in good health. The source material was blood. The chain couples TRBV7-2 to TRBJ1-4; D is uncertain. In nucleotides, the CDR3 is TGTGCCAGCAGCTTATCCAGAAGGCAGGAAAAACTGTTTTTT. This codes for CASSLSRRQEKLFF.